Shown below are 28 T cell receptor beta chains from a single sample sequenced in a study of T cell responses to AZD1222 COVID-19 vaccine. TCRdb's copy holds only in-frame clones and misses some; the assay was immunoSEQ multiplex PCR. The sample has about 92,000 clones, approximately 85% seen once. Sequencing used peripheral blood, obtained on day 0 of AZD1222 vaccination. All receptors derive from an adult in good health.

The chain couples TRBV5-1 to TRBJ1-2; 8 bases match TRBD1. CDR3 length: 17 amino acids. The J segment lost 3 bases and the V segment lost 4 bases, leaving 14 bases of the junction unmatched. Germline V gene lookup returns CDR1 SGHRS and CDR2 YFSETQ. The CDR3 here is CASSPTGQGAGDYGYTF. The CDR3 region has the DNA TGCGCCAGCAGCCCCACCGGACAGGGCGCAGGTGACTATGGCTACACCTTC.

The V and J genes are TRBV28 and TRBJ1-1, with D perhaps TRBD1 (5 bases). The CDR3 sequence is 12 residues long. Looked up from germline, CDR1 is MDHEN and CDR2 is SYDVKM. V dropped 7 bases and J dropped 4 bases, with 10 bases sitting between them. The CDR3 loop reads CASNFGGTEAFF. In DNA, the CDR3 is TGTGCCAGCAATTTTGGGGGCACTGAAGCTTTCTTT.

This sequence joins TRBV7-8 and TRBJ2-7, with D unclear. Germline V gives CDR1 SGHVS, CDR2 FQNEAQ. The CDR3 extends over 14 amino acids. The V end was cut by 4 bases, the J end by 0 bases, with 10 bases between. CDR3 DNA: TGTGCCAGCAGCTCCGACGGTAGCTCCTACGAGCAGTACTTC. Its translation is CASSSDGSSYEQYF.

The V call is TRBV19, the J call TRBJ2-7; TRBD2 agrees at 9 bases. The V gene's germline CDR1 is LNHDA and CDR2 SQIVND (reference sequence). The trim removed 3 bases at V and 5 bases at J, leaving 5 bases unmatched. The CDR3 runs to 14 residues. CDR3 in amino acids: CASSMAGGRDEQYF. The CDR3 coding sequence is TGTGCCAGTAGTATGGCAGGCGGGAGGGACGAGCAGTACTTC. Full variable domain (missing parts from reference TRBV19 and TRBJ2-7): DGGITQSPKYLFRKEGQNVTLSCEQNLNHDAMYWYRQDPGQGLRLIYYSQIVNDFQKGDIAEGYSVSREKKESFPLTVTSAQKNPTAFYLCASSMAGGRDEQYFGPGTRLTVT.

The chain recombines TRBV27 with TRBJ2-3, with 9 bases lining up with TRBD2. Germline CDR1 reads MNHEY; CDR2 reads SMNVEV (reference sequence). J was trimmed by 7 bases and V by 3 bases; bases with no gene match: 8. The CDR3 covers 15 residues. CDR3 nucleotide sequence: TGTGCCAGCAGTTTGGGGCGGGAGGGCAGGTATACGCAGTATTTT. The encoded protein is CASSLGREGRYTQYF.

This chain links TRBV7-9 with TRBJ1-6; 10 bases align to TRBD1. J was trimmed by 7 bases and V by 1 base; bases with no gene match: 1. The germline gives CDR1 SEHNR, CDR2 FQNEAQ (reference sequence). This CDR3 is built from 15 residues. CDR3 bases: TGTGCCAGCAGCTTAGGGGACAGGGGAAATTCACCCCTCCACTTT. Its translation: CASSLGDRGNSPLHF.

The chain links TRBV6-5 to TRBJ1-1, with 10 nucleotides matching TRBD1. The V and J ends lost 6 bases and 5 bases, in that order; junction bases with no gene match: 6. The CDR3 contains 14 residues. Per germline, CDR1 MNHEY and CDR2 SVGAGI. The CDR3 loop reads CASRRTGGRTEAFF. CDR3 in DNA: TGTGCCAGCAGAAGGACAGGGGGTCGAACTGAAGCTTTCTTT.

The V and J genes are TRBV19 and TRBJ2-2; 9 bases fit TRBD1. CDR3 length: 15 residues. Germline CDR1 reads LNHDA; CDR2 reads SQIVND (reference sequence). J lost 6 bases, V lost 6 bases, and 8 bases had no gene match. As DNA, the CDR3 is TGTGCCAGTAGGTCTGGGACAGGGTTACCCGGGGAGCTGTTTTTT. Amino acid sequence: CASRSGTGLPGELFF.

The V and J genes are TRBV4-2 and TRBJ2-7; 14 positions agree with TRBD2. Germline V gene sequence: CDR1 LGHNA, CDR2 YNFKEQ. The CDR3 loop spans 16 amino acids. Trimming removed 0 bases from V and 3 bases from J; junction bases left unmatched: 1. CDR3 coding DNA: TGTGCCAGCAGCCAAGATGGGACTAGCGGGAGCTACGAGCAGTACTTC. Amino acids: CASSQDGTSGSYEQYF.

The chain has TRBV5-1 and TRBJ2-3; TRBD2 matches at 7 bases. J lost 9 bases, V lost 0 bases, and 4 bases had no gene match. Germline-derived CDR1 and CDR2 are SGHRS and YFSETQ. The CDR3 has 13 amino acids. The CDR3 sequence is CASSLGLAGTQYF. CDR3 DNA sequence: TGCGCCAGCAGCTTGGGACTAGCAGGGACGCAGTATTTT.

The rearrangement joins TRBV19 to TRBJ1-1; 11 positions match TRBD1. Germline values: CDR1 LNHDA, CDR2 SQIVND (reference sequence). The CDR3 runs to 14 residues. The ends lost 3 bases at V and 11 bases at J; junction bases unmatched: 8. CDR3 sequence reads: CASSIRTGGRRAFF. The CDR3, as DNA: TGTGCCAGTAGTATCCGGACAGGGGGCAGGAGGGCTTTCTTT.

The chain carries TRBV28 and TRBJ2-7, with D maybe TRBD1 (7 bases). V was trimmed by 7 bases and J by 1 base, leaving 17 bases between them. The germline V gene encodes CDR1 MDHEN and CDR2 SYDVKM. The CDR3 runs to 15 residues. The CDR3 loop reads CASTRGTVTSYEQYF. The CDR3, as DNA: TGTGCCAGCACCCGGGGGACAGTAACATCCTACGAGCAGTACTTC.

This chain uses TRBV27 with TRBJ2-5, with D unresolved. Germline loops: CDR1 MNHEY, CDR2 SMNVEV (reference sequence). The CDR3 contains 15 residues. V was trimmed by 5 bases and J by 3 bases, leaving 16 bases between them. CDR3: CASSPRSPRKETQYF. The CDR3 DNA follows: TGTGCCAGCAGTCCCCGATCCCCACGGAAAGAGACCCAGTACTTC.

This clone appeared once. The V gene is TRBV29-1, the J gene TRBJ1-2, with 7 bases aligning to TRBD1. CDR3 length: 13 amino acids. V was clipped by 7 bases and J by 3 bases; unmatched bases: 8. Germline values: CDR1 SQVTM, CDR2 ANQGSEA. CDR3 in amino acids: CSATSTGDYGYTF. The DNA of the CDR3 is TGCAGCGCCACCAGTACAGGGGACTATGGCTACACCTTC.

The rearrangement uses TRBV7-2 and TRBJ2-7; a possible D gene is TRBD1 (6 bases). Trimming pared 6 bases from V and 0 bases from J, leaving 18 bases between. The CDR3 is made up of 16 amino acids. The germline V gene has CDR1 SGHTA and CDR2 FQGNSA. CDR3 bases: TGTGCCAGCAGTCGGACCGGGACACTAAGCTCCTACGAGCAGTACTTC. Translating gives CASSRTGTLSSYEQYF.

The chain uses TRBV28 and TRBJ1-3, with unresolved D. CDR1 MDHEN and CDR2 SYDVKM come from the germline V gene. This CDR3 comprises 15 residues. Trimming cost V 8 bases and J 0 bases, with 14 bases left between them. The CDR3 loop is CASRTLGGSGNTIYF. The CDR3 DNA reads as TGTGCCAGCCGGACCTTGGGCGGCTCTGGAAACACCATATATTTT.

This clone occurred a few times. The rearrangement links TRBV29-1 to TRBJ2-5; either TRBD1 or TRBD2 may supply D (6 bases each). V was clipped by 7 bases and J by 4 bases, with 25 bases between them. CDR3 length: 16 amino acids. Germline CDR1 is SQVTM and CDR2 is ANQGSEA. The CDR3 region has the DNA TGCAGCGCATCTTATTTATCGGGGGCCGCGGGAGAGACCCAGTACTTC. Translating gives CSASYLSGAAGETQYF.

The chain recombines TRBV28 with TRBJ2-7, with D perhaps matching TRBD1 (6 bases). Trimming pared 6 bases from V and 4 bases from J, leaving 19 bases between. This CDR3 comprises 15 residues. CDR1 and CDR2 from the germline V gene are MDHEN and SYDVKM. The CDR3 sequence is CASSLPGQLEYEQYF. The CDR3 DNA reads TGTGCCAGCAGCCTCCCAGGACAGCTTGAGTACGAGCAGTACTTC.

The chain carries TRBV24-1 and TRBJ2-3; D perhaps matches TRBD1 (6 bases). Germline assignment: CDR1 KGHDR and CDR2 SFDVKD. V was shortened by 6 bases and J by 2 bases, with 8 bases between the two germline ends. The CDR3 runs to 13 residues. CDR3 sequence: CATSRGYTDTQYF. CDR3 DNA sequence: TGTGCCACCAGTAGGGGGTACACAGATACGCAGTATTTT.

The chain couples TRBV7-9 to TRBJ1-4, with 10 bases fitting TRBD1. The CDR3 runs to 14 residues. V gave up 4 bases and J gave up 5 bases; unmatched junction bases: 1. CDR1 is SEHNR and CDR2 is FQNEAQ in the germline V gene (reference sequence). CDR3 DNA: TGTGCCAGCAGCTCGGACAGGGGGAATGAAAAACTGTTTTTT. Residues: CASSSDRGNEKLFF.

This clone was seen only once. The CDR3 DNA sequence: TGTGCCAGCAGCTTATCTAACAGCCTTGGAAACACCATATATTTT. It encodes CASSLSNSLGNTIYF. The chain employs TRBV7-9 and TRBJ1-3; no firm D call. Trimming pared 2 bases from V and 3 bases from J, leaving 11 bases between. The CDR3 consists of 15 residues. Germline V lookup: CDR1 SEHNR, CDR2 FQNEAQ (reference sequence).

The chain joins TRBV7-2 to TRBJ1-1; 7 bases align to TRBD1. CDR1 and CDR2 from the germline V gene are SGHTA and FQGNSA. The CDR3 contains 15 residues. J was trimmed by 5 bases and V by 5 bases; bases with no gene match: 11. The CDR3 nucleotides read TGTGCCAGCAGCCCAGTGACAGGGTTTAAGACTGAAGCTTTCTTT. Residues: CASSPVTGFKTEAFF. The variable domain in full, completed from reference TRBV7-2 and TRBJ1-1, reads GAGVSQSPSNKVTEKGKDVELRCDPISGHTALYWYRQSLGQGLEFLIYFQGNSAPDKSGLPSDRFSAERTGGSVSTLTIQRTQQEDSAVYLCASSPVTGFKTEAFFGQGTRLTVV.

The chain recombines TRBV11-3 with TRBJ2-7; a possible D gene is TRBD2 (5 bases). There are 14 residues in the CDR3. The V and J ends lost 0 bases and 3 bases respectively, with 9 bases between them. CDR1 SGHNT and CDR2 YENEEA come from the germline V gene. The CDR3 DNA sequence: TGTGCCAGCAGCTTAGATTCGGGGAACTACGAGCAGTACTTC. Translating gives CASSLDSGNYEQYF.

This CDR3 reads CASSLETGTGFFGNTIYF. The CDR3, as DNA: TGTGCCAGCAGCTTAGAAACCGGGACAGGGTTTTTTGGAAACACCATATATTTT. The chain couples TRBV7-9 to TRBJ1-3; 9 bases are shared with TRBD1. Germline CDR1 reads SEHNR; CDR2 reads FQNEAQ (reference sequence). V was pared by 1 base and J by 3 bases, with 10 bases of the junction left unmatched. There are 18 residues in the CDR3. Complete variable domain (other parts from reference TRBV7-9 and TRBJ1-3): DTGVSQNPRHKITKRGQNVTFRCDPISEHNRLYWYRQTLGQGPEFLTYFQNEAQLEKSRLLSDRFSAERPKGSFSTLEIQRTEQGDSAMYLCASSLETGTGFFGNTIYFGEGSWLTVV.

V usage is TRBV7-2 and J usage is TRBJ2-7; TRBD1 or TRBD2 may be the D gene (5 bases each). Germline CDR1 SGHTA, CDR2 FQGNSA. The CDR3 length is 17 residues. Trimming took off 6 bases at V and 3 bases at J, with 24 bases between the two ends. The CDR3: CASSPPGTSRSGYEQYF. The CDR3 coding sequence is TGTGCCAGCAGTCCCCCCGGGACCTCTAGATCTGGCTACGAGCAGTACTTC. Supplemented by reference TRBV7-2 and TRBJ2-7, the full variable domain reads GAGVSQSPSNKVTEKGKDVELRCDPISGHTALYWYRQSLGQGLEFLIYFQGNSAPDKSGLPSDRFSAERTGGSVSTLTIQRTQQEDSAVYLCASSPPGTSRSGYEQYFGPGTRLTVT.

This chain connects TRBV19 to TRBJ2-7; D is ambiguous. This CDR3 is 14 amino acids long. V lost 8 bases to trimming and J lost 0 bases, with 14 bases between them. Germline V gene data show CDR1 as LNHDA and CDR2 as SQIVND (reference sequence). In DNA form, the CDR3 reads TGTGCCAGTGCTCGGACCGTAAGCTCCTACGAGCAGTACTTC. It codes for CASARTVSSYEQYF.

This clone was found once. This chain joins TRBV14 and TRBJ1-4; D remains unclear. V was shortened by 1 base and J by 0 bases, with 6 bases between the two germline ends. CDR1 and CDR2 (germline): SGHDN, FVKESK. The CDR3 covers 15 residues. The CDR3 loop is CASSQGSATNEKLFF. For the CDR3, the DNA is TGTGCCAGCAGCCAAGGTTCTGCAACTAATGAAAAACTGTTTTTT.

The J gene is TRBJ2-3, the V gene TRBV3-1 (or the pseudogene TRBV3-2); 10 nucleotides agree with TRBD2. Germline loops: CDR1 LGHDT, CDR2 YNNKEL (reference sequence). V dropped 1 base and J dropped 5; count of bases not matched to a gene: 9. The CDR3 totals 17 residues. The CDR3 sequence is CASSQGDSGRQGDTQYF. The CDR3 DNA follows: TGTGCCAGCAGCCAAGGTGATAGCGGGAGGCAGGGAGATACGCAGTATTTT.